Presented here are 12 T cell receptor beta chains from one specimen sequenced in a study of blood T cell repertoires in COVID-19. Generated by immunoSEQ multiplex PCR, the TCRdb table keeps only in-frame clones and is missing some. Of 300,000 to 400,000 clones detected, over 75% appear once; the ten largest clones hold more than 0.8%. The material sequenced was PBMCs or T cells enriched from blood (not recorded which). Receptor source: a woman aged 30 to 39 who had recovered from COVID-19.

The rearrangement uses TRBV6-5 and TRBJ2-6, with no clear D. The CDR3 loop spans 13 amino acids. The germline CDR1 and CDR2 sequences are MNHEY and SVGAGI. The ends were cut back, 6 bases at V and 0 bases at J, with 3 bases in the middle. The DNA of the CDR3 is TGTGCCAGCAGACTCTCTGGGGCCAACGTCCTGACTTTC. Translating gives CASRLSGANVLTF.

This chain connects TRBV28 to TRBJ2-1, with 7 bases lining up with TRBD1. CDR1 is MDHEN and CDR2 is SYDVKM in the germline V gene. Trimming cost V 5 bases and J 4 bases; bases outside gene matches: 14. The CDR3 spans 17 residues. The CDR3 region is CASSKFTGTVGYNEQFF. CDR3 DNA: TGTGCCAGCAGTAAGTTTACCGGGACAGTTGGTTACAATGAGCAGTTCTTC. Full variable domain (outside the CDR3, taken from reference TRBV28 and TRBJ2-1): DVKVTQSSRYLVKRTGEKVFLECVQDMDHENMFWYRQDPGLGLRLIYFSYDVKMKEKGDIPEGYSVSREKKERFSLILESASTNQTSMYLCASSKFTGTVGYNEQFFGPGTRLTVL.

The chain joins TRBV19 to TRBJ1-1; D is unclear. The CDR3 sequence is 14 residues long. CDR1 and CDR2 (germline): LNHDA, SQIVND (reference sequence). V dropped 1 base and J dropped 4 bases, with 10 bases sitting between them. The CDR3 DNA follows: TGTGCCAGTAGTATAGGTCGCACCAGCACTGAAGCTTTCTTT. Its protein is CASSIGRTSTEAFF. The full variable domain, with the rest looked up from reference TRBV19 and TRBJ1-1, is DGGITQSPKYLFRKEGQNVTLSCEQNLNHDAMYWYRQDPGQGLRLIYYSQIVNDFQKGDIAEGYSVSREKKESFPLTVTSAQKNPTAFYLCASSIGRTSTEAFFGQGTRLTVV.

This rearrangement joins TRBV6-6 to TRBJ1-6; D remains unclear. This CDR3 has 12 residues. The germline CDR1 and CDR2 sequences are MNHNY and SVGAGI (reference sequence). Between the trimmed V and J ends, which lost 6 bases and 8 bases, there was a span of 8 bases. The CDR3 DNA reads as TGTGCCAGCAGCCGTACGGATTCACCCCTCCACTTT. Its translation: CASSRTDSPLHF.

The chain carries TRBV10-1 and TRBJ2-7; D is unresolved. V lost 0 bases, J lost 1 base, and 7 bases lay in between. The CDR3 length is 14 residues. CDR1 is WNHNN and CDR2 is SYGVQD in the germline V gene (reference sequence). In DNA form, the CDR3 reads TGCGCCAGCAGTGAGTCCCCCAGTTCCTACGAGCAGTACTTC. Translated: CASSESPSSYEQYF.

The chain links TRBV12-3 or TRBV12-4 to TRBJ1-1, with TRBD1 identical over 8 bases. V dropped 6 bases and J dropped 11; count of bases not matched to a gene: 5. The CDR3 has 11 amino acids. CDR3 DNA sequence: TGTGCCAGCAGCAGACAGGGGAGCGCTTTCTTT. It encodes CASSRQGSAFF.

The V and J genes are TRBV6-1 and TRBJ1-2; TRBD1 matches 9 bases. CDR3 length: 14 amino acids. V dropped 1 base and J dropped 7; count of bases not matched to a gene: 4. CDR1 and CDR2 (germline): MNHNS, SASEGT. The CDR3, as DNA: TGTGCCAGCAGTGAAGACTACAGGGGGCTTGGCTACACCTTC. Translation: CASSEDYRGLGYTF.

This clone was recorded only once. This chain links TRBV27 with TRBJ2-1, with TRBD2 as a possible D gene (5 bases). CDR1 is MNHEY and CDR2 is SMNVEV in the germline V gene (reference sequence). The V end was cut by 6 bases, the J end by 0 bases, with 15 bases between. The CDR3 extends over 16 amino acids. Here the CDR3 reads CASRRSSGGSYNEQFF. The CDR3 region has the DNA TGTGCCAGCAGGAGGTCGAGCGGAGGCTCCTACAATGAGCAGTTCTTC.

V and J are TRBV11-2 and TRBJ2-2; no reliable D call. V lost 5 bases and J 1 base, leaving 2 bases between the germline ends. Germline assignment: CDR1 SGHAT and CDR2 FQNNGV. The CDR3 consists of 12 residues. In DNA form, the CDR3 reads TGTGCCAGCAGCCTGAACACCGGGGAGCTGTTTTTT. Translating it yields CASSLNTGELFF.

The DNA for the CDR3 is TGTGCCAGCAGTGTAAGGTTTCAGGGGCACTATGGCTACACCTTC. Translated, it gives CASSVRFQGHYGYTF. The chain couples TRBV2 to TRBJ1-2, with D tentatively TRBD1 (6 bases). V lost 4 bases and J lost 3, with 15 bases in between. CDR3 size: 15 residues. In germline, CDR1 is SNHLY, CDR2 FYNNEI.

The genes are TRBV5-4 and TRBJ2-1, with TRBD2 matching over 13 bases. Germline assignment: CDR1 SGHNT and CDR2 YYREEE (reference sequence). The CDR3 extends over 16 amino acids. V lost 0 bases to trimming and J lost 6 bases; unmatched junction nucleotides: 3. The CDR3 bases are TGTGCCAGCAGCTTGGGGACTAGCGGGAGTTTCAATGAGCAGTTCTTC. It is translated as CASSLGTSGSFNEQFF.

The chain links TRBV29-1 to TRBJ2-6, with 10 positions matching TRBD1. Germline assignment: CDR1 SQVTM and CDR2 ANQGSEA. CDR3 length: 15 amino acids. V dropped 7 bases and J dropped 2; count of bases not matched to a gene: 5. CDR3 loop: CSDRTGGPGANVLTF. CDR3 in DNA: TGCAGCGACCGGACAGGGGGACCTGGGGCCAACGTCCTGACTTTC.